Each of the 10 T cell receptor beta chains below was sequenced from the same sample in a study of blood T cell repertoires in COVID-19. Libraries were prepared by immunoSEQ multiplex PCR; TCRdb keeps only in-frame clonotypes and omits some of them. The sample has over 250,000 clones; roughly nine tenths are singletons. Sequenced: PBMCs or T cells enriched from blood (not recorded which). These receptors originate from a woman aged 18-35 years who had recovered from COVID-19.

The chain is built from TRBV29-1 and TRBJ1-2; TRBD1 matches at 8 bases. Trimming at V came to 4 bases and at J to 5 bases, leaving 9 bases not matched to a gene. The CDR3 is made up of 14 amino acids. The germline CDR1 and CDR2 sequences are SQVTM and ANQGSEA. The CDR3 loop is CSVGDRRLTYGYTF. The CDR3 DNA reads as TGCAGCGTTGGGGACAGGCGTTTAACATATGGCTACACCTTC.

This chain joins TRBV18 and TRBJ1-3; D gene uncertain. This CDR3 comprises 15 residues. Trimming took 6 bases from V and 1 from J, leaving 13 bases between them. CDR1 KGHSH and CDR2 LQKENI come from the germline V gene. CDR3 residues: CASSIEILSGNTIYF. The CDR3 bases are TGTGCCAGCTCTATAGAGATTTTATCTGGAAACACCATATATTTT.

V is TRBV30 and J is TRBJ2-5, with 10 nucleotides matching TRBD1. The CDR3 spans 16 residues. In germline, CDR1 is GTSNPN, CDR2 SVGIG (reference sequence). Germline trimming cut 1 base from V and 4 bases from J; bases unmatched to any gene: 9. The CDR3 region has the DNA TGTGCCTGGAGTGGTAGGGACAGGGGTTTAGGAGAGACCCAGTACTTC. Translation gives CAWSGRDRGLGETQYF.

The chain couples TRBV11-2 to TRBJ1-2; TRBD1 matches 8 bases. Germline-derived CDR1 and CDR2 are SGHAT and FQNNGV. The CDR3 is 16 amino acids. V shed 4 bases and J 7 bases; nucleotides not matched to a gene: 14. In DNA, the CDR3 is TGTGCCAGCAGCTCTCACCCTTCGACAGGGGATTCTGGCTACACCTTC. It codes for CASSSHPSTGDSGYTF.

This clone was counted only a few times. V and J are TRBV18 and TRBJ1-6, with 7 bases fitting TRBD1. This CDR3 contains 14 residues. From germline, CDR1 is KGHSH and CDR2 LQKENI. V lost 4 bases and J lost 14; bases outside the gene matches: 11. CDR3 DNA sequence: TGTGCCAGCTCACACCTAGGGCCAGGGGGTTCCCTCCACTTT. Encoded protein: CASSHLGPGGSLHF.

This chain uses TRBV10-3 with TRBJ1-6; D unclear. The V gene's germline CDR1 is ENHRY and CDR2 SYGVKD. The CDR3 is 13 residues long. V lost 10 bases, J lost 6 bases, and 13 bases lay in between. CDR3 bases: TGTGCCACCTCAGGAGGTGGTAATTCACCCCTCCACTTT. This codes for CATSGGGNSPLHF.

In this sample, this clone turned up once. The rearrangement joins TRBV5-1 to TRBJ2-7, with a weak D call TRBD1 (6 bases). The CDR3 covers 17 residues. Trimming left V 3 bases short and J 3 bases short, with 22 bases between. The germline V gene encodes CDR1 SGHRS and CDR2 YFSETQ. The CDR3 region has the DNA TGCGCCAGCAGCTCGGACGGCAATACAGGGTACTTCTACGAGCAGTACTTC. Its translation is CASSSDGNTGYFYEQYF.

The chain couples TRBV2 to TRBJ1-2, with TRBD1 identical over 12 bases. There are 15 residues in the CDR3. V trimming: 7 bases; J trimming: 7 bases; junction bases outside the gene matches: 10. The germline gives CDR1 SNHLY, CDR2 FYNNEI. CDR3 coding DNA: TGTGCCAGCAAGGAAGGGACAGGGGGCGTTTTTGGCTACACCTTC. This codes for CASKEGTGGVFGYTF.

The gene calls are TRBV19 and TRBJ1-5; 9 bases line up with TRBD1. Germline CDR1 reads LNHDA; CDR2 reads SQIVND (reference sequence). Trimming took 5 bases from V and 2 from J; bases not matched to a gene: 19. CDR3 length: 20 amino acids. The CDR3 DNA reads as TGTGCCAGTAGTTTCCCGGGGGACAGGGCTTTCTGGGTTGGCAATCAGCCCCAGCATTTT. Translating it yields CASSFPGDRAFWVGNQPQHF. The whole variable domain, filled in from reference TRBV19 and TRBJ1-5, reads DGGITQSPKYLFRKEGQNVTLSCEQNLNHDAMYWYRQDPGQGLRLIYYSQIVNDFQKGDIAEGYSVSREKKESFPLTVTSAQKNPTAFYLCASSFPGDRAFWVGNQPQHFGDGTRLSIL.

The rearrangement uses TRBV5-4 and TRBJ1-6; D unclear. This CDR3 region has 16 residues. V was pared by 5 bases and J by 0 bases, with 12 bases between. Germline V CDR1 and CDR2: SGHNT, YYREEE (reference sequence). CDR3 loop: CASSPGGLSYNSPLHF. Written as DNA, the CDR3 is TGTGCCAGCAGTCCCGGTGGTCTCTCCTATAATTCACCCCTCCACTTT.